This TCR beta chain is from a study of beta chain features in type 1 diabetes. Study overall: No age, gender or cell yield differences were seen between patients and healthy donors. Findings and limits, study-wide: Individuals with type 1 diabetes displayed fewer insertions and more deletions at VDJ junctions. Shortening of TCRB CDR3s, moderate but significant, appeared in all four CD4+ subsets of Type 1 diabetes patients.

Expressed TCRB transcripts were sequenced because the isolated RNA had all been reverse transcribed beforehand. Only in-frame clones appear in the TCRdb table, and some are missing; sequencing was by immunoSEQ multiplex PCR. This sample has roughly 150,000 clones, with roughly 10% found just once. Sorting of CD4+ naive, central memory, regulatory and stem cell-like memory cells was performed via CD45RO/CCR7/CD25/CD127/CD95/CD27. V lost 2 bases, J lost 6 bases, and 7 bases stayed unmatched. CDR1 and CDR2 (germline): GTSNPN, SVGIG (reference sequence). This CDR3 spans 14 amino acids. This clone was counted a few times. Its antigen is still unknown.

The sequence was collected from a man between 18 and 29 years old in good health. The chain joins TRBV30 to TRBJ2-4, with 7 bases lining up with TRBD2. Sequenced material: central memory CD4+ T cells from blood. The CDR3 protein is CAWSRGGGGNIQYF. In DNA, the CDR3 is TGTGCCTGGAGTCGCGGGGGAGGTGGAAACATTCAGTACTTC.